The sequence of this T cell receptor (beta chain) was determined in a study of blood T cell repertoires in COVID-19. Study as a whole: Collection of acute and convalescent COVID-19 samples took place in the United States, Italy and Spain. Sample material is recorded as cDNA or gDNA derived from T cells, B-cell-depleted T cells, or PBMCs.

Only in-frame clones appear in the TCRdb table, and some are missing; sequencing was by immunoSEQ multiplex PCR. The sample has about 330,000 clones; 87% are singletons. About this clone: Additional DNA sequences in this sample encode the identical CDR3.

CDR1 and CDR2 from the germline V gene are SGHTA and FQGNSA. The V gene end was trimmed by 4 bases and the J gene end by 1 base; junction bases not matched to a gene: 3. CDR3 length: 14 residues. Enrolled during active infection, Seattle patients were then followed longitudinally. The clonotype originates from a man younger than 45 with COVID-19, enrolled during active disease. The sequencing sample was made of peripheral blood. The V call is TRBV7-2, the J call TRBJ2-7; TRBD1 aligns across 8 bases. The CDR3 loop is CASSSTGGSYEQYF. CDR3 coding DNA: TGTGCCAGCAGCTCCACAGGGGGGTCCTACGAGCAGTACTTC.